This TCR beta chain came from a study of identifying expanded T cells in peripheral blood. Per the germline V gene, CDR1 is MRHNA and CDR2 is SNTAGT. The V and J ends lost 9 bases and 7 bases respectively, with 21 bases between them. The CDR3 spans 14 residues. The assay was immunoSEQ multiplex PCR, and TCRdb's table has in-frame clones only and misses some. The sample gives some 78,000 clones, around four fifths of which show up once; approximately 18% is in the top ten. Specimen: blood. The rearrangement uses TRBV6-4 and TRBJ1-1, with D tentatively TRBD1 (5 bases). The receptor was derived from a person aged 18 to 75 in good health. CDR3 sequence: CASVGQENLLEAFF. In DNA, the CDR3 is TGTGCCAGTGTGGGGCAGGAGAATTTACTTGAAGCTTTCTTT.